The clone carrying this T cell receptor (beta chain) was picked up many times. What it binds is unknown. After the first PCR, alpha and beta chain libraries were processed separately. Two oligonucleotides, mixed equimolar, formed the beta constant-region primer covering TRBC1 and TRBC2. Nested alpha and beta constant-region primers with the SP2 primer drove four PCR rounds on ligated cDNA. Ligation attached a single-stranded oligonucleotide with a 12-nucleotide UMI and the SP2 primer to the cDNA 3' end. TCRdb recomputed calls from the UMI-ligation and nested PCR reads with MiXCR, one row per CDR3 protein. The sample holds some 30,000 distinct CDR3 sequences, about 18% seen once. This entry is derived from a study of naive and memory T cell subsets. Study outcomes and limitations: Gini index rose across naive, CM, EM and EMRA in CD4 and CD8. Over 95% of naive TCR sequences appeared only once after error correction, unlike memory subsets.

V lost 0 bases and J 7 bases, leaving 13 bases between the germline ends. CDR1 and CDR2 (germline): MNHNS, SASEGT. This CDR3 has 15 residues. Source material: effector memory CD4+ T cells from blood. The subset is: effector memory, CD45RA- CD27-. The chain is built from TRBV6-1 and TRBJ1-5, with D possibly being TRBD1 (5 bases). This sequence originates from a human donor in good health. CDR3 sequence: CASSEARAGRQPQHF. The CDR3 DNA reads TGTGCCAGCAGTGAAGCTCGGGCAGGGAGACAGCCCCAGCATTTT.